This T cell receptor beta chain derives from a study of regulatory T cells in long-lasting Graves disease. Regarding time point: newly diagnosed GD, antithyroid drugs for less than 3 months. The authors made the TCR library using RNA they extracted from PBMCs. The authors drew 8.5 to 9 milliliters of peripheral blood into EDTA tubes. Sequencing libraries for TCR beta were prepared with iRepertoire HTBI primers and Arm-PCR of CDR3 regions. TCRdb re-analysed the multiplex PCR reads in MiXCR, keeping a single row per CDR3 protein. The table records 550,000 or so distinct CDR3 sequences, 12% of them present only once. Germline lookup yields CDR1 GTSNPN and CDR2 SVGIG (reference sequence). The CDR3 is 11 residues long. Notes on this clonotype: This may be a read error: a much more frequent sequence differs by one nucleotide.

This sample also appeared in a second study, on T cells in Graves' hyperthyroidism and ophthalmopathy. That work states: Newly diagnosed patients aged 18 to 65 had hyperthyroidism of under 2 months' duration.

The specimen was peripheral blood mononuclear cells (PBMCs), collected at new diagnosis, from a patient treated with antithyroid drugs. This sequence was found in a woman aged 25-40 years with Graves disease. The chain joins TRBV30 to TRBJ1-4; 8 bases are a match to TRBD1. The CDR3 sequence: CAFTQQGELLF. The CDR3 DNA sequence: TGTGCCTTTACCCAACAGGGGGAACTGCTTTTT. Filled out from reference TRBV30 and TRBJ1-4, the complete variable domain reads SQTIHQWPATLVQPVGSPLSLECTVEGTSNPNLYWYRQAAGRGLQLLFYSVGIGQISSEVPQNLSASRPQDRQFILSSKKLLLSDSGFYLCAFTQQGELLFGSGTQLSVL.